Below are 2 T cell receptor beta chains sequenced from a single sample in a study of PD-1 blockade in mismatch repair-deficient tumors. Profiling relied on immunoSEQ multiplex PCR, and the TCRdb table lists in-frame clones only, not all of them. Of approximately 38,000 clones listed, around 79% were seen once; the top ten hold over 20%. The sequencing here drew on peripheral blood, taken 4 weeks after starting pembrolizumab. These receptors originate from an adult with mismatch repair-deficient cancer.

The genes are TRBV6-1 and TRBJ1-4; 10 positions agree with TRBD1. The CDR3 spans 15 residues. With 2 bases clipped from V and 6 bases from J, the junction kept 3 bases outside the gene matches. Germline-derived CDR1 and CDR2 are MNHNS and SASEGT. The CDR3 region has the DNA TGTGCCAGCAGTGAAACGACAGGGGGCTATGAAAAACTGTTTTTT. This sequence encodes CASSETTGGYEKLFF.

This clone is medium-sized by share. The V call is TRBV27, the J call TRBJ2-1; 10 bases agree with TRBD2. This CDR3 spans 17 amino acids. Germline lookup yields CDR1 MNHEY and CDR2 SMNVEV (reference sequence). J was trimmed by 6 bases and V by 4 bases; bases with no gene match: 12. The CDR3 DNA reads as TGTGCCAGCAGTTCCCACTACTGGACTAGCGGTCCCAATGAGCAGTTCTTC. Translating it yields CASSSHYWTSGPNEQFF.